The 10 T cell receptor beta chains below all came from one sample that was sequenced in a study of T cells in Graves' hyperthyroidism and ophthalmopathy (dated by TCRdb to 2018 to 2020). Libraries were constructed by multiplex PCR. The sequencer listed for this sample is Illumina HiSeq 2000. The TCR beta CDR3 regions were amplified from RNA transcripts. A first-round RT-PCR of the TCR CDR3 used the HTBI primer set with the Qiagen OneStep RT-PCR kit. TCRdb applied fastp at Q25 and MiXCR to the public reads, then kept only in-frame beta chains. Identical CDR3 protein sequences are pooled into one entry, listed with their most common genes and DNA. The sample includes approximately 270,000 distinct CDR3 sequences, with approximately 14% observed a single time. About 14% of the sample belongs to the ten largest clones. The source material was blood. These receptor sequences come from a woman between 40 and 55 years old with Graves' hyperthyroidism that later progressed to Graves' ophthalmopathy.

A remark on this clonotype: A read error may explain this, as a much larger clone is one base away. CDR3 amino acids: CATGQGNTEAFF. Written as DNA, the CDR3 is TGTGCCACGGGACAGGGGAACACTGAAGCTTTCTTT. The genes are TRBV5-5 and TRBJ1-1; 9 positions match TRBD1. Germline lookup yields CDR1 SGHKS and CDR2 YYEKEE (reference sequence). The CDR3 runs to 12 residues. With 9 bases clipped from V and 1 base from J, the junction kept 1 base outside the gene matches.

This clonotype has at least ten counts. The chain couples TRBV5-1 to TRBJ2-7; tentative D call: TRBD2 (6 bases). The V end was cut by 2 bases, the J end by 5 bases, with 20 bases between. CDR3 length: 16 residues. The germline V gene has CDR1 SGHRS and CDR2 YFSETQ. CDR3 in DNA: TGCGCCAGCAGCTTCCCAAGTGGAGGCGGGAAGGACGAGCAGTACTTC. Protein: CASSFPSGGGKDEQYF.

This clonotype has a count of ten or more. The rearrangement uses TRBV5-1 and TRBJ2-1; D is possibly TRBD1 or TRBD2 (6 bases each). Deletions cut 4 bases from V and 6 bases from J, with 17 bases between. In germline, CDR1 is SGHRS, CDR2 YFSETQ. The CDR3 is 15 amino acids. CDR3 protein: CASSRTGAGVNEQFF. The DNA of the CDR3 is TGCGCCAGCAGCCGTACGGGGGCTGGTGTCAATGAGCAGTTCTTC.

This clonotype was counted between two and nine times. The chain combines TRBV6-1 with TRBJ1-2; 8 bases agree with TRBD1. Germline values: CDR1 MNHNS, CDR2 SASEGT. This CDR3 comprises 14 residues. V lost 6 bases, J lost 2 bases, and 5 bases stayed unmatched. The CDR3, as DNA: TGTGCCAGCAGCCTTCGGACAGGGAACTATGGCTACACCTTC. This gives the protein CASSLRTGNYGYTF.

The chain uses TRBV7-8 and TRBJ2-7; 13 bases agree with TRBD2. The length of the CDR3 is 17 residues. The germline CDR1 and CDR2 sequences are SGHVS and FQNEAQ. V dropped 6 bases and J dropped 0; count of bases not matched to a gene: 8. In DNA, the CDR3 is TGTGCCAGCAGTCGGGGGACTAGCGGGACCACCTCCTACGAGCAGTACTTC. Its protein product is CASSRGTSGTTSYEQYF.

The J gene is TRBJ1-2, the V gene TRBV5-1; D is undetermined. V was pared by 0 bases and J by 1 base, with 19 bases between. The CDR3 has 18 residues. Germline CDR1 SGHRS, CDR2 YFSETQ. CDR3 DNA: TGCGCCAGCAGCTTGGCGACGTCGAGTGGGCAGCTTAACTATGGCTACACCTTC. Translation gives CASSLATSSGQLNYGYTF.

This clonotype was detected ten times or more. This CDR3 is CASKSRMTAGANVLTF. The CDR3 DNA is TGTGCCAGCAAATCCCGGATGACAGCCGGGGCCAACGTCCTGACTTTC. The genes are TRBV28 and TRBJ2-6; D may be TRBD1 (5 bases). Germline V gene data show CDR1 as MDHEN and CDR2 as SYDVKM. Between the trimmed V and J ends, which lost 7 bases and 4 bases, there was a span of 17 bases. This CDR3 comprises 16 residues.

This clonotype was recorded many times. The chain carries TRBV10-2 and TRBJ1-2; maybe TRBD1 (6 bases). V dropped 8 bases and J dropped 6 bases, with 16 bases sitting between them. Germline values: CDR1 WSHSY, CDR2 SAAADI. The length of the CDR3 is 13 residues. CDR3: CASGMGAKNGYTF. DNA of the CDR3: TGCGCCAGCGGGATGGGGGCGAAGAATGGCTACACCTTC.

This clonotype has a count of ten or more. V and J are TRBV14 and TRBJ1-1; a possible D gene is TRBD1 (5 bases). Trimming stripped 2 bases from V and 4 bases from J, with 14 bases between. The CDR3 runs to 15 residues. CDR1 and CDR2 (germline): SGHDN, FVKESK. The CDR3 sequence: CASSQIRAGGTEAFF. The DNA for the CDR3 is TGTGCCAGCAGCCAAATCAGGGCCGGGGGCACTGAAGCTTTCTTT.

The chain recombines TRBV30 with TRBJ1-1; a weak D match, TRBD1 (5 bases). CDR1 is GTSNPN and CDR2 is SVGIG in the germline V gene (reference sequence). The CDR3 consists of 15 residues. V was shortened by 2 bases and J by 10 bases, with 23 bases between the two germline ends. The CDR3 spells CAWSSLGAPKSAAFF. The CDR3 DNA is TGTGCCTGGAGTTCTCTCGGGGCCCCTAAGAGTGCAGCTTTCTTT.